Listed here is a single T cell receptor beta chain. Its antigen is as yet unknown. The sample originates from a study of shared clonotypes between healthy human individuals. Whole-study results and caveats: Among four donors, roughly 5.5% of naive CD4 clonotypes were found in common.

Original processing methods: Filtering was not the same, since immunoSEQ gave junction-only sequences without quality scores. Assay used: immunoSEQ multiplex PCR; TCRdb lists only in-frame clones, some missing. D and trimming were read from the DNA, whereas the V and J calls and clone size are those reported in that table. The table lists under 2,000,000 clones, 85% to 95% of them singletons. Naivety among CD8 cells was defined by CD45RO negativity and positive CCR7 selection, thereby excluding terminally differentiated effector memory CD45RA+ cells. The germline CDR1 and CDR2 sequences are MNHEY and SMNVEV (reference sequence). The CDR3 totals 16 residues. V was pared by 4 bases and J by 0 bases, with 13 bases between.

The clonotype was recovered from a man aged 18-30 years in good health. The rearrangement links TRBV27 to TRBJ2-1; D unresolved. Sequenced sample: naive CD8+ T cells sorted from blood. The CDR3 DNA reads TGTGCCAGCAGTTACGTCCCGGGTGGCTCCTACAATGAGCAGTTCTTC. It specifies CASSYVPGGSYNEQFF.